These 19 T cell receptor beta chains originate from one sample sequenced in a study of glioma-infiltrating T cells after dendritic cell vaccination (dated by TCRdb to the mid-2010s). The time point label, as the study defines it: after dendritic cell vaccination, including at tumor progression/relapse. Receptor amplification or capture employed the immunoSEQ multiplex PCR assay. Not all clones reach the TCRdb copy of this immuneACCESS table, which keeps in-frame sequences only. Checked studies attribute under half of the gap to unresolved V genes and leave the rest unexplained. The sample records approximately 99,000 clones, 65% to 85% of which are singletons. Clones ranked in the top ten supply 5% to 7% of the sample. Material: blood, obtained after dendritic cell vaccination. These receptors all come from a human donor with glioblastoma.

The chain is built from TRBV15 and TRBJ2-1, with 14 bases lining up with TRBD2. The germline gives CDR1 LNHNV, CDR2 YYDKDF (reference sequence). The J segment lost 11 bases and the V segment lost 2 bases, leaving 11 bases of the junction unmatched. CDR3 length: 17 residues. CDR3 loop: CATSRSGTSGGVAQQFF. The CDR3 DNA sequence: TGTGCCACCAGCAGATCCGGGACTAGCGGGGGTGTGGCACAGCAGTTCTTC.

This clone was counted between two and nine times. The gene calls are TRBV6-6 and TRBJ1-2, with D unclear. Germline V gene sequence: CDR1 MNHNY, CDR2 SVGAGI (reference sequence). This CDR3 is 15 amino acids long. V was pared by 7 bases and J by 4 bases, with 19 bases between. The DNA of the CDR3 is TGTGCCAGCACCTCCCCCCGGGAGACTCTCTATGGCTACACCTTC. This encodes CASTSPRETLYGYTF.

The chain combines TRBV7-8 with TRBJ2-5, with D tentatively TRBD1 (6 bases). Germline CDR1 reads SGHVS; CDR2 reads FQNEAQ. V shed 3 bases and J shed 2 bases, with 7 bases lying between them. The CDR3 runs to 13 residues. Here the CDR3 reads CASSFGTQETQYF. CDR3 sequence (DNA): TGTGCCAGCAGCTTCGGGACACAAGAGACCCAGTACTTC. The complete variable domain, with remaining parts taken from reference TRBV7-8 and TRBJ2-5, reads GAGVSQSPRYKVAKRGQDVALRCDPISGHVSLFWYQQALGQGPEFLTYFQNEAQLDKSGLPSDRFFAERPEGSVSTLKIQRTQQEDSAVYLCASSFGTQETQYFGPGTRLLVL.

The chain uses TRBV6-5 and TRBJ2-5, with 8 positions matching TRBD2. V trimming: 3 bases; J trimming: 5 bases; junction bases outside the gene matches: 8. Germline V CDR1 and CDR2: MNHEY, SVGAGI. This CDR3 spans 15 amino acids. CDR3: CASSYLSREGETQYF. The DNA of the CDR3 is TGTGCCAGCAGTTATTTGTCACGGGAGGGGGAGACCCAGTACTTC.

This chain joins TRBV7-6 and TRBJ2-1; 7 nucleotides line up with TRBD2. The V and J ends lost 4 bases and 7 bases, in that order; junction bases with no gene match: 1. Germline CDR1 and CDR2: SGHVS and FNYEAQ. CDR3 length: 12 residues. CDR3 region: CASSSGGNEQFF. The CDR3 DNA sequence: TGTGCCAGCAGCTCGGGGGGAAATGAGCAGTTCTTC.

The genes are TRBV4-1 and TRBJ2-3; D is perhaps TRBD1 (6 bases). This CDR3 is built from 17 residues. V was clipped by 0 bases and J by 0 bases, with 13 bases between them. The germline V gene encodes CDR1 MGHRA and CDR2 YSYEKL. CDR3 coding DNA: TGCGCCAGCAGCCAAGAAAGTGGCGGACAGAGCACAGATACGCAGTATTTT. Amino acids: CASSQESGGQSTDTQYF.

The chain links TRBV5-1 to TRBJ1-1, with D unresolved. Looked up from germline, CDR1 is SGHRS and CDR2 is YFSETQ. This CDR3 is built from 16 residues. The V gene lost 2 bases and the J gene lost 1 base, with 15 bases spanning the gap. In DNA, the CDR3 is TGCGCCAGCAGCTTAATACCGGGAGTTGGGAACACTGAAGCTTTCTTT. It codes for CASSLIPGVGNTEAFF.

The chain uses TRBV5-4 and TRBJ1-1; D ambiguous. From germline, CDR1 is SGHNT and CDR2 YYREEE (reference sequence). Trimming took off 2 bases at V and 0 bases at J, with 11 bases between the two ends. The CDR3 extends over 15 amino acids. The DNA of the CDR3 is TGTGCCAGCAGCTTCTCTATTTTAATGAACACTGAAGCTTTCTTT. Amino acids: CASSFSILMNTEAFF.

The CDR3 here is CASSANNEQFF. CDR3 sequence (DNA): TGTGCCAGCAGTGCTAACAATGAGCAGTTCTTC. V usage is TRBV7-2 and J usage is TRBJ2-1; no clear D. Germline V gene lookup returns CDR1 SGHTA and CDR2 FQGNSA. The CDR3 spans 11 residues. V lost 6 bases to trimming and J lost 5 bases, with 5 bases between them. Filled out from reference TRBV7-2 and TRBJ2-1, the complete variable domain reads GAGVSQSPSNKVTEKGKDVELRCDPISGHTALYWYRQSLGQGLEFLIYFQGNSAPDKSGLPSDRFSAERTGGSVSTLTIQRTQQEDSAVYLCASSANNEQFFGPGTRLTVL.

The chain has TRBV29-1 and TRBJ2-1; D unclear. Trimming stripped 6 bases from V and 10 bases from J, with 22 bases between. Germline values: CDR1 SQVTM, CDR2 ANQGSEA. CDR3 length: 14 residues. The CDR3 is CSVSGSRKDSEQFF. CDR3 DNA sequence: TGCAGCGTGTCCGGTAGTCGCAAAGATTCGGAGCAGTTCTTC.

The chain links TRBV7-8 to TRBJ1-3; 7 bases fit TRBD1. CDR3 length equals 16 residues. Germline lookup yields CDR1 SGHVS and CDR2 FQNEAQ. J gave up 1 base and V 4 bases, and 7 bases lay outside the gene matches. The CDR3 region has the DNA TGTGCCAGCAGCTCGCCAACGACAGGGTCTGGAAACACCATATATTTT. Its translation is CASSSPTTGSGNTIYF.

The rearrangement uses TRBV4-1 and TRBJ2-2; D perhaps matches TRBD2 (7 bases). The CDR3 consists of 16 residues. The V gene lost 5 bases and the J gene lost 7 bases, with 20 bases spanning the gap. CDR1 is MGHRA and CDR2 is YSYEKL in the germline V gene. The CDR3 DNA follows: TGCGCCAGCAGCGAGAGGACTAGGGGGGATGGCGGGGAGCTGTTTTTT. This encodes CASSERTRGDGGELFF.

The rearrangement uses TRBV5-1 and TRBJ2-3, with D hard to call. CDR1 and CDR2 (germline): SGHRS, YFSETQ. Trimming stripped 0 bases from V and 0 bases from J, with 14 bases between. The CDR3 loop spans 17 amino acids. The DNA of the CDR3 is TGCGCCAGCAGCTTGGCCGTGCGCGGCGCTAGCACAGATACGCAGTATTTT. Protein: CASSLAVRGASTDTQYF. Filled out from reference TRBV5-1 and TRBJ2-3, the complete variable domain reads KAGVTQTPRYLIKTRGQQVTLSCSPISGHRSVSWYQQTPGQGLQFLFEYFSETQRNKGNFPGRFSGRQFSNSRSEMNVSTLELGDSALYLCASSLAVRGASTDTQYFGPGTRLTVL.

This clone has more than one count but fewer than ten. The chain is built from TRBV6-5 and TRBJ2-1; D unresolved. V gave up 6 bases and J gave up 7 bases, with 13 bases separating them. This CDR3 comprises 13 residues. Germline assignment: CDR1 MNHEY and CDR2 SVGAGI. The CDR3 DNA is TGTGCCAGCAGCCACGCTAGTGAAAATGAGCAGTTCTTC. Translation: CASSHASENEQFF.

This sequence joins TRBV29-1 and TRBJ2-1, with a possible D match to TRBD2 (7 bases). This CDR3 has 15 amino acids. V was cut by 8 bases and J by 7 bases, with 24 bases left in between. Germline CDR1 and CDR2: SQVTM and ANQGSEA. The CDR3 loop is CSTPGRGGSGNEQFF. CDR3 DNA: TGCAGCACTCCCGGTAGGGGGGGGTCGGGTAATGAGCAGTTCTTC.

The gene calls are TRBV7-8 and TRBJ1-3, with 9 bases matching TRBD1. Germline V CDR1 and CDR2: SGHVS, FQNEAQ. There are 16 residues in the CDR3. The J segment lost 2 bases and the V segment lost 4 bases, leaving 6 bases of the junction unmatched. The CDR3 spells CASSSMGQGTGNTIYF. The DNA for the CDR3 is TGTGCCAGCAGCTCGATGGGACAGGGTACTGGAAACACCATATATTTT.

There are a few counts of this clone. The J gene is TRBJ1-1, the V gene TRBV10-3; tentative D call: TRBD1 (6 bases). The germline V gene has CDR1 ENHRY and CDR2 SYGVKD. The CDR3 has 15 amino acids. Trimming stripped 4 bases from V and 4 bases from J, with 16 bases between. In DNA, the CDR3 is TGTGCCATCAGTGGCCGGGGGGGCGCAAGCACTGAAGCTTTCTTT. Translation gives CAISGRGGASTEAFF.

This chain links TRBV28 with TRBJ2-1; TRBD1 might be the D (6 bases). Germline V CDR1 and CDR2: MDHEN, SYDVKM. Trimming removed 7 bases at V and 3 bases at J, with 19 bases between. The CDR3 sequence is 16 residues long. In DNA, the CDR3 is TGTGCCAGCACCCCTAGGGGTGGGGGCATCTACAATGAGCAGTTCTTC. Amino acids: CASTPRGGGIYNEQFF.

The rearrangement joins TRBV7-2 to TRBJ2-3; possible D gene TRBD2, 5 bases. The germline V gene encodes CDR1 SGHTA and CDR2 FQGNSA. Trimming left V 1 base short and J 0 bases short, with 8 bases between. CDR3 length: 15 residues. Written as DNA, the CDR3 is TGTGCCAGCAGCTTAGAAGGGAGAAGCACAGATACGCAGTATTTT. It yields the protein CASSLEGRSTDTQYF.